This TCR beta chain was identified during a study of blood T cell repertoires in COVID-19. Germline V gene sequence: CDR1 MGHRA, CDR2 YSYEKL. The CDR3 consists of 13 residues. Trimming shortened V by 8 bases and J by 1 base, and 11 bases separated the two germline ends. In the study's own analysis: Reference gene primer amplification in the assay estimated nucleated cell counts. Repertoires were generated with immunoSEQ multiplex PCR, while TCRdb's copy carries only in-frame clones and drops some. Clonal size and the V and J genes are those of that table, whereas D and trimming came from the DNA. This sample has roughly 120,000 clones, with roughly nine tenths found just once.

Sequencing input: peripheral blood. The rearrangement links TRBV4-1 to TRBJ1-2, with D perhaps matching TRBD1 (6 bases). The clonotype originates from a man over 45 with active COVID-19. The CDR3 spells CASSDRLNYGYTF. DNA for the CDR3: TGCGCCAGCTCGGACAGACTTAACTATGGCTACACCTTC.